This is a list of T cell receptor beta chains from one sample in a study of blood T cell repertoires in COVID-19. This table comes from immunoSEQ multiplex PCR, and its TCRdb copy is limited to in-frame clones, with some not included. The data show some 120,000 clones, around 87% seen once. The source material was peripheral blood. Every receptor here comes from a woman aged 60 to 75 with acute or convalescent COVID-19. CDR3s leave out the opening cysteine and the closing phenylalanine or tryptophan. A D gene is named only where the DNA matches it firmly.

ASSYSSRGNGYT	TRBJ1-2	-	TRBV6-5
ASSFETSAF	TRBJ1-1	-	TRBV5-5
ASSYRRFSSYNEQF	TRBJ2-1	-	TRBV6-5
SVEPTSGFYNEQF	TRBJ2-1	TRBD2	TRBV29-1
ASSQQGARTGELF	TRBJ2-2	TRBD1	TRBV3-1/TRBV3-2
ASSLAGAAYEQY	TRBJ2-7	TRBD2	TRBV7-9
ASSYPDPGNTIY	TRBJ1-3	-	TRBV6-2/TRBV6-3
ASSGRDRGDYGYT	TRBJ1-2	TRBD1	TRBV13
ASSYSSGGKLF	TRBJ1-4	TRBD1	TRBV6-5
ASSQAAGINNSPLH	TRBJ1-6	-	TRBV4-1
ASSEREGPAEQY	TRBJ2-7	TRBD2	TRBV9
ASSLESRAGGAF	TRBJ1-1	-	TRBV5-1
ASPCKRGKRQF	TRBJ2-1	TRBD2	TRBV23-1
ASDAGTGFTGELF	TRBJ2-2	TRBD1	TRBV19
ASSLGVFSVYNEQF	TRBJ2-1	-	TRBV5-1
ASSTSGFGGIEQY	TRBJ2-7	-	TRBV5-1
ASREDVAKNIQY	TRBJ2-4	-	TRBV11-2
ASSFSGTGGGNTIY	TRBJ1-3	TRBD1	TRBV7-8
ASTPSEWDNEQF	TRBJ2-1	-	TRBV18
ASSVAGQGSMETQY	TRBJ2-5	-	TRBV9
ASSPGQGSSGANVLT	TRBJ2-6	TRBD1	TRBV6-2/TRBV6-3
ASSVDLPSYNEQF	TRBJ2-1	-	TRBV9
ASSPRLAVYNEQF	TRBJ2-1	-	TRBV9
ASSARDTGTEAF	TRBJ1-1	-	TRBV7-2
ASSPWGLAGLGTQY	TRBJ2-5	TRBD2	TRBV19
ASSIGSGHTDTQY	TRBJ2-3	-	TRBV19
SGGDTQY	TRBJ2-3	-	TRBV20-1
ASSPLSADEQF	TRBJ2-1	-	TRBV18
ASSKGQGYHEQY	TRBJ2-7	TRBD1	TRBV19
ASSPIGGSYIEAF	TRBJ1-1	-	TRBV27
ASSLLRQGRAF	TRBJ1-1	TRBD1	TRBV12-3/TRBV12-4
ASNHETGGSGNTIY	TRBJ1-3	TRBD1	TRBV2
ASRQTRFNYGYT	TRBJ1-2	-	TRBV6-5
ASSSSLRWETQY	TRBJ2-5	-	TRBV28
ASKLEETQY	TRBJ2-5	-	TRBV28
ASSYSGEGKLF	TRBJ1-4	-	TRBV6-6
ASSRRGNTEAF	TRBJ1-1	-	TRBV12-3/TRBV12-4
ASSSDRGIGTEAF	TRBJ1-1	TRBD1	TRBV6-2/TRBV6-3
ASSQTGQGGEKLF	TRBJ1-4	TRBD1	TRBV3-1/TRBV3-2
ASSRQRPNYGYT	TRBJ1-2	-	TRBV19
ASSPGTSGRTGELF	TRBJ2-2	TRBD2	TRBV18
ASTPGQGRNTIY	TRBJ1-3	TRBD1	TRBV19
ASSDRSGTYNEQF	TRBJ2-1	TRBD2	TRBV25-1
ASSLSDTSYGYT	TRBJ1-2	-	TRBV7-8
ASSLDLSGRASTDTQY	TRBJ2-3	TRBD2	TRBV11-3
ASSEDPWGGTEAF	TRBJ1-1	-	TRBV10-1